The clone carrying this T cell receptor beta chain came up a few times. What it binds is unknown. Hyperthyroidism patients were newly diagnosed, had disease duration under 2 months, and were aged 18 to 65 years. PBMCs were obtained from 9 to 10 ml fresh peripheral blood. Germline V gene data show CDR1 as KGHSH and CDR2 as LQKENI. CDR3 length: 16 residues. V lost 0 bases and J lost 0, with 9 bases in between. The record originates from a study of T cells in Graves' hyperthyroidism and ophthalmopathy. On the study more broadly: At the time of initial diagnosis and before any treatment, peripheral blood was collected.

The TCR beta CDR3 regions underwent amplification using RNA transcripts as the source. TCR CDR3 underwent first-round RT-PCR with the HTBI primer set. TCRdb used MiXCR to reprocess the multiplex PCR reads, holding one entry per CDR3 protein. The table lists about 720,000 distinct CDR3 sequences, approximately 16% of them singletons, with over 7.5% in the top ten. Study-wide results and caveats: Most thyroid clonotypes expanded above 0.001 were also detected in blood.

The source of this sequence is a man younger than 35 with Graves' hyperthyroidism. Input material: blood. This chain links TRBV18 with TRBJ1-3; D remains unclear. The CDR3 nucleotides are TGTGCCAGCTCACCACCGGCAGGCGGCTCTGGAAACACCATATATTTT. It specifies CASSPPAGGSGNTIYF.